Below are 22 T cell receptor beta chains sequenced from a single sample in a study of regulatory T cells in long-lasting Graves disease. Arm-PCR of CDR3 regions with iRepertoire HTBI primers generated TCR beta libraries. A single record per CDR3 protein comes from TCRdb applying MiXCR to the multiplex PCR reads. The profile shows a few hundred thousand distinct CDR3 sequences, 14% of them singletons. The time point: newly diagnosed GD, antithyroid drugs for less than 3 months. PBMC RNA served as the TCR library source. These data were also filed under a second study, of T cells in Graves' hyperthyroidism and ophthalmopathy.

Here the sequenced sample was peripheral blood mononuclear cells (PBMCs), taken at new diagnosis, from a patient treated with antithyroid drugs. The receptors were sampled from a woman aged 45-65 years with Graves disease.

This sequence joins TRBV7-2 and TRBJ2-3; D possibly corresponds to TRBD2 (6 bases). The length of the CDR3 is 15 residues. V lost 5 bases to trimming and J lost 2 bases, with 14 bases between them. Per germline, CDR1 SGHTA and CDR2 FQGNSA. The CDR3 coding sequence is TGTGCCAGCAGCCTGGGACTTGACCTCACAGATACGCAGTATTTT. It translates to CASSLGLDLTDTQYF. Drawing the rest from reference TRBV7-2 and TRBJ2-3, the complete variable domain is GAGVSQSPSNKVTEKGKDVELRCDPISGHTALYWYRQSLGQGLEFLIYFQGNSAPDKSGLPSDRFSAERTGGSVSTLTIQRTQQEDSAVYLCASSLGLDLTDTQYFGPGTRLTVL.

This clonotype was seen many times. CDR3 bases: TGCAGTGCTAGAGGTGGGCGGGAGGGCCGATGGTATGAGCAGTTCTTC. Its translation: CSARGGREGRWYEQFF. The gene calls are TRBV20-1 and TRBJ2-1, with 9 bases identical to TRBD2. The germline gives CDR1 DFQATT, CDR2 SNEGSKA (reference sequence). The J segment lost 8 bases and the V segment lost 1 base, leaving 12 bases of the junction unmatched. The length of the CDR3 is 16 residues.

Ten or more counts support this clonotype. This chain connects TRBV7-8 to TRBJ2-1; 9 positions match TRBD2. V dropped 1 base and J dropped 7; count of bases not matched to a gene: 8. The germline V gene has CDR1 SGHVS and CDR2 FQNEAQ. The CDR3 consists of 16 residues. The CDR3 loop reads CASSLGGSGSKNEQFF. In DNA form, the CDR3 reads TGTGCCAGCAGCTTAGGGGGTAGCGGGAGTAAAAATGAGCAGTTCTTC.

This chain uses TRBV18 with TRBJ1-2; D uncertain. There are 14 residues in the CDR3. Looked up from germline, CDR1 is KGHSH and CDR2 is LQKENI. V was cut by 2 bases and J by 8 bases, with 15 bases left in between. The CDR3 is CASSPVTPDPGYTF. The CDR3 DNA reads as TGTGCCAGCTCACCAGTAACCCCCGATCCCGGCTACACCTTC.

J is TRBJ2-1 and V is TRBV19; TRBD1 might be the D (6 bases). CDR3 length: 15 residues. Deletions cut 5 bases from V and 7 bases from J, with 18 bases between. Germline assignment: CDR1 LNHDA and CDR2 SQIVND (reference sequence). The DNA for the CDR3 is TGTGCCAGTAGTCCTAGGGGGAGATTAGATAATGAGCAGTTCTTC. This codes for CASSPRGRLDNEQFF.

This clonotype was observed at least ten times. In nucleotides, the CDR3 is TGTGCCAGCCTCACCCCCCCCATGCAAGAGACCCAGTACTTC. Translated, it gives CASLTPPMQETQYF. V is TRBV2 and J is TRBJ2-5; unclear D gene. The CDR3 runs 14 residues. Trimming pared 8 bases from V and 2 bases from J, leaving 15 bases between. CDR1 and CDR2 (germline): SNHLY, FYNNEI.

This clonotype occurred many times. The genes are TRBV29-1 and TRBJ2-3; TRBD2 agrees at 14 bases. The germline V gene encodes CDR1 SQVTM and CDR2 ANQGSEA. The CDR3 is 18 amino acids. V dropped 6 bases and J dropped 0; count of bases not matched to a gene: 11. CDR3 DNA sequence: TGCAGCGTCGATACCGGGACTAGCGGGAGTGGGAGCACAGATACGCAGTATTTT. Protein: CSVDTGTSGSGSTDTQYF.

In this sample, this clonotype turned up many times. V usage is TRBV6-5 and J usage is TRBJ2-3; weak D call: TRBD1 (5 bases). CDR3 length equals 14 residues. CDR1 and CDR2 from the germline V gene are MNHEY and SVGAGI. The V and J ends lost 4 bases and 4 bases respectively, with 12 bases between them. CDR3 DNA: TGTGCCAGCAGTTCAGGGCTAGGACCAGATACGCAGTATTTT. As protein: CASSSGLGPDTQYF.

Ten or more counts support this clonotype. V gene TRBV7-3 combines with J gene TRBJ2-3; 12 positions match TRBD2. CDR1 SGHTA and CDR2 FQGTGA come from the germline V gene. Losses at the gene ends were 5 bases for V and 3 bases for J; bases not matched to a gene: 3. CDR3 length: 15 amino acids. In DNA form, the CDR3 reads TGTGCCAGCAGCCTAGCGGGAGGGGATACAGATACGCAGTATTTT. It is translated as CASSLAGGDTDTQYF.

Points on this clonotype: A much larger clonotype is one base distant, so this may be a read error. V usage is TRBV10-3 and J usage is TRBJ2-7, with 9 bases that match TRBD2. The length of the CDR3 is 14 residues. J gave up 7 bases and V 9 bases, and 13 bases lay outside the gene matches. Looked up from germline, CDR1 is ENHRY and CDR2 is SYGVKD. The CDR3: CAIATSGDYNEQYF. CDR3 DNA sequence: TGTGCCATAGCGACTAGCGGAGACTACAATGAGCAGTACTTC.

This clonotype was found many times. The chain uses TRBV24-1 and TRBJ2-7, with no clear D. The CDR3 is 16 residues long. Germline CDR1 KGHDR, CDR2 SFDVKD. Trimming removed 8 bases from V and 3 bases from J, with 22 bases in between. Here the CDR3 reads CATNQEETPLYYEQYF. CDR3 in DNA: TGTGCCACCAACCAAGAGGAGACACCCCTATACTACGAGCAGTACTTC.

This clonotype was counted at least ten times. The V call is TRBV28, the J call TRBJ2-3; no clear D. Germline CDR1 reads MDHEN; CDR2 reads SYDVKM. Trimming took 8 bases from V and 0 from J, leaving 18 bases between them. The CDR3 is made up of 16 amino acids. Here the CDR3 reads CASRLLRTLSTDTQYF. CDR3 DNA: TGTGCCAGCCGCCTCTTGAGGACCCTTAGCACAGATACGCAGTATTTT.

This clonotype was recorded at least ten times. This rearrangement joins TRBV5-6 to TRBJ2-2; D not resolved. V lost 4 bases and J 6 bases, leaving 16 bases between the germline ends. The CDR3 has 15 residues. Germline V gene lookup returns CDR1 SGHDT and CDR2 YYEEEE. CDR3 region: CASSRLGTRAGELFF. The DNA for the CDR3 is TGTGCCAGCAGCAGGCTGGGTACACGGGCCGGGGAGCTGTTTTTT. Full variable domain (remainder filled in from reference TRBV5-6 and TRBJ2-2): DAGVTQSPTHLIKTRGQQVTLRCSPKSGHDTVSWYQQALGQGPQFIFQYYEEEERQRGNFPDRFSGHQFPNYSSELNVNALLLGDSALYLCASSRLGTRAGELFFGEGSRLTVL.

The V and J genes are TRBV7-3 and TRBJ1-2; perhaps TRBD1 as D (5 bases). Germline-derived CDR1 and CDR2 are SGHTA and FQGTGA. The CDR3 totals 14 residues. The ends were cut back, 6 bases at V and 8 bases at J, with 19 bases in the middle. This chain's CDR3 is CASSSSAGSSGYTF. The CDR3 DNA follows: TGTGCCAGCAGTTCCAGCGCAGGGTCGTCAGGCTACACCTTC.

Many counts were recorded for this clonotype. V is TRBV7-3 and J is TRBJ2-7; no reliable D call. Trimming cost V 4 bases and J 0 bases, with 16 bases left between them. The CDR3 spans 16 residues. Germline V gives CDR1 SGHTA, CDR2 FQGTGA. Written as DNA, the CDR3 is TGTGCCAGCAGCTCTTTCGGGCCGCCCAGCTCCTACGAGCAGTACTTC. It codes for CASSSFGPPSSYEQYF. The entire variable domain, with the rest obtained from reference TRBV7-3 and TRBJ2-7, is as follows: GAGVSQTPSNKVTEKGKYVELRCDPISGHTALYWYRQSLGQGPEFLIYFQGTGAADDSGLPNDRFFAVRPEGSVSTLKIQRTERGDSAVYLCASSSFGPPSSYEQYFGPGTRLTVT.

The chain has TRBV24-1 and TRBJ2-1, with D maybe TRBD1 (6 bases). Trimming stripped 7 bases from V and 4 bases from J, with 7 bases between. There are 12 residues in the CDR3. Germline assignment: CDR1 KGHDR and CDR2 SFDVKD. The CDR3 DNA follows: TGTGCCACCAGCGGACAGTACAATGAGCAGTTCTTC. It is translated as CATSGQYNEQFF.

The chain joins TRBV9 to TRBJ2-1; either TRBD1 or TRBD2 may fit D (5 bases each). The CDR3 is 13 amino acids. The V end was cut by 3 bases, the J end by 5 bases, with 9 bases between. Germline loops: CDR1 SGDLS, CDR2 YYNGEE. CDR3 amino acids: CASSGGIDNEQFF. Written as DNA, the CDR3 is TGTGCCAGCAGCGGGGGGATTGACAATGAGCAGTTCTTC.

This clonotype came up a few times. The chain couples TRBV7-2 to TRBJ1-2, with D maybe TRBD1 (6 bases). This CDR3 is built from 14 residues. The V gene lost 1 base and the J gene lost 4 bases, with 10 bases spanning the gap. Germline-derived CDR1 and CDR2 are SGHTA and FQGNSA. CDR3 sequence reads: CASSLVPDSYGYTF. CDR3 DNA sequence: TGTGCCAGCAGCTTAGTTCCGGACAGCTATGGCTACACCTTC.

This clonotype showed up just a few times. The V gene is TRBV10-3, the J gene TRBJ2-1; D is perhaps TRBD1 or TRBD2 (5 bases each). The CDR3 loop spans 14 amino acids. The V gene's germline CDR1 is ENHRY and CDR2 SYGVKD. V was cut by 10 bases and J by 1 base, with 14 bases left in between. The CDR3 nucleotides are TGTGCCACCAGGGACGGGGATTCCTACAATGAGCAGTTCTTC. This codes for CATRDGDSYNEQFF.

Only a few counts were recorded for this clonotype. V usage is TRBV11-2 and J usage is TRBJ2-7, with D unresolved. CDR1 is SGHAT and CDR2 is FQNNGV in the germline V gene. Trimming left V 2 bases short and J 2 bases short, with 7 bases between. The CDR3 runs 13 residues. The CDR3 nucleotides are TGTGCCAGCAGCTTATCCCCTACCTACGAGCAGTACTTC. The encoded protein is CASSLSPTYEQYF.

This clonotype appeared many times. The chain carries TRBV28 and TRBJ2-7, with unresolved D. The CDR3 has 13 residues. Trimming took off 6 bases at V and 1 base at J, with 10 bases between the two ends. Germline-derived CDR1 and CDR2 are MDHEN and SYDVKM. The DNA for the CDR3 is TGTGCCAGCAGCCCCACCCCATCCTACGAGCAGTACTTC. Protein sequence: CASSPTPSYEQYF.

V and J are TRBV9 and TRBJ2-3; 10 bases align to TRBD2. V gave up 4 bases and J gave up 4 bases; unmatched junction bases: 6. The CDR3 covers 15 residues. Germline V lookup: CDR1 SGDLS, CDR2 YYNGEE. This CDR3 is CASSLPGTSADTQYF. The CDR3 region has the DNA TGTGCCAGCAGCCTCCCCGGGACTAGCGCAGATACGCAGTATTTT. Looking up the rest from reference TRBV9 and TRBJ2-3 gives the full variable domain: DSGVTQTPKHLITATGQRVTLRCSPRSGDLSVYWYQQSLDQGLQFLIQYYNGEERAKGNILERFSAQQFPDLHSELNLSSLELGDSALYFCASSLPGTSADTQYFGPGTRLTVL.